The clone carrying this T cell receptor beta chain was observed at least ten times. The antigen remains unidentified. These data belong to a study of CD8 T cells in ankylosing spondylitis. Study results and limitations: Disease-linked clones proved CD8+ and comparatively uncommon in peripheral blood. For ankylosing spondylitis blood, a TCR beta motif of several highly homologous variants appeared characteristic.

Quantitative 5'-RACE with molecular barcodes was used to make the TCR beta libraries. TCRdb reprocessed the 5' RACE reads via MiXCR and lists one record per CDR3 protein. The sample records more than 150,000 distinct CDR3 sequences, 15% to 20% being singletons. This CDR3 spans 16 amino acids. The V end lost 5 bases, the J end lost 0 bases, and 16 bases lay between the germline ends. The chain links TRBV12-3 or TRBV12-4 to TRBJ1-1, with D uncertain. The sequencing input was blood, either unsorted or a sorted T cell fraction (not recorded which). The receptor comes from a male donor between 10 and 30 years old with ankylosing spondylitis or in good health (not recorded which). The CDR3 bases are TGTGCCAGCAGTGGTCTAAGGAGGGAGGTGAACACTGAAGCTTTCTTT. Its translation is CASSGLRREVNTEAFF.